A selection of T cell receptor beta chains follows, all from one sample in a study of blood T cell repertoires in COVID-19. Generated by immunoSEQ multiplex PCR, the TCRdb table keeps only in-frame clones and is missing some. The data hold roughly 130,000 clones, with more than 80% observed a single time. The sequenced material came from peripheral blood. These TCRs come from a woman aged 55-69 years with acute or convalescent COVID-19. The CDR3 runs from the conserved cysteine through the conserved F or W. The order of the fields is J gene, V gene, clone size, D gene, CDR3 DNA, CDR3 protein. The D gene is left open where the match is weak. Rows give clone size only sometimes, using once, few, many, or a class for an expanded clone.

TRBJ1-2,TRBV6-1,few,NA,TGTGCCAGCAGTGAAATGGCATCAAACTATGGCTACACCTTC,CASSEMASNYGYTF
TRBJ1-4,TRBV7-9,NA,NA,TGTGCCAGCGAGATTGGTAATGAAAAACTGTTTTTT,CASEIGNEKLFF
TRBJ1-1,TRBV18,NA,TRBD1,TGTGCCAGCTCACAGGGGGCTTATTCTAACAGTGAAGCTTTCTTT,CASSQGAYSNSEAFF
TRBJ1-1,TRBV15,few,NA,TGTGCCACCAGCAGAGAATACATGATTAACACTGAAGCTTTCTTT,CATSREYMINTEAFF
TRBJ2-1,TRBV3-1/TRBV3-2,NA,NA,TGTGCCAGCAGCCAAGGCGGGAAGCAGTTCTTC,CASSQGGKQFF
TRBJ1-5,TRBV30,NA,NA,TGTGCCTGGAGTGACGCGGGGGGTCAGCCCCAGCATTTT,CAWSDAGGQPQHF
TRBJ2-5,TRBV19,once,TRBD2,TGTGCCAGTAGGCGAGAAGGGGAGGGTCTCGGGACCCAGTACTTC,CASRREGEGLGTQYF
TRBJ1-2,TRBV6-1,NA,NA,TGTGCCAGCAGTGATAACCCCCTACAGGGCTACCCTCCCACTACTGGCAGCTACACCTTC,CASSDNPLQGYPPTTGSYTF
TRBJ1-2,TRBV25-1,NA,TRBD1,TGTGCCAGCAGCCAGGGCGGGGGACAGGAGGTCCATGGCTACACCTTC,CASSQGGGQEVHGYTF
TRBJ1-2,TRBV19,NA,TRBD1,TGTGCCAGTGCGGAGGACAGGGTCCTCAACTATGGCTACACCTTC,CASAEDRVLNYGYTF
TRBJ1-5,TRBV4-1,NA,NA,TGCGCCAGCAGCCAAGATGGAGGACAGCAGCCCCAGCATTTT,CASSQDGGQQPQHF
TRBJ1-4,TRBV7-2,NA,TRBD1,TGTGCCAGCAGCTTAGGACAGGGGGGTTTTGGTGAAAAACTGTTTTTT,CASSLGQGGFGEKLFF
TRBJ1-1,TRBV6-5,NA,TRBD1,TGTGCCAGCAGTTACTCCATAGGGGGACAGGGGCCAGCTTTCTTT,CASSYSIGGQGPAFF
TRBJ2-3,TRBV27,NA,NA,TGTGCCAGCAGTCTCAACTGGTTGAGCACAGATACGCAGTATTTT,CASSLNWLSTDTQYF
TRBJ1-4,TRBV7-9,NA,TRBD1,TGTGCCAGCAGCCCACGACAGGGGGTACAAAAACTGTTTTTT,CASSPRQGVQKLFF
TRBJ1-4,TRBV5-1,NA,NA,TGCGCCAGCAGCGGACTCGGAGCCTCGGCGGGGGAAAAACTGTTTTTT,CASSGLGASAGEKLFF
TRBJ2-1,TRBV18,NA,NA,TGTGCCAGCTCACCACCACAGGGTCTCTCGAGCTCCTACAATGAGCAGTTCTTC,CASSPPQGLSSSYNEQFF
TRBJ1-3,TRBV5-6,NA,NA,TGTGCCAGCACGGCGGGGTGGGCTGGAAACACCATATATTTT,CASTAGWAGNTIYF
TRBJ1-1,TRBV5-1,NA,NA,TGCGCCAGCAGCAAGGGGTCTAGGCCCACTGAAGCTTTCTTT,CASSKGSRPTEAFF
TRBJ2-2,TRBV10-3,NA,TRBD2,TGTGCCGCATGGGAGGGAACGAACACCGGGGAGCTGTTTTTT,CAAWEGTNTGELFF
TRBJ1-5,TRBV19,NA,TRBD1,TGTGCCAGTAATCCGACAGGGCGATATAGCAATCAGCCCCAGCATTTT,CASNPTGRYSNQPQHF
TRBJ2-3,TRBV29-1,NA,NA,TGCAGCGCCGGGACAACCACAGATACGCAGTATTTT,CSAGTTTDTQYF
TRBJ1-1,TRBV11-2,few,NA,TGTGCCAGCAGCTTAACAGAGAACACTGAAGCTTTCTTT,CASSLTENTEAFF
TRBJ2-3,TRBV5-1,NA,TRBD2,TGCGCCAGCAGCTTGGGTAATAGCGGGGGAAGCACAGATACGCAGTATTTT,CASSLGNSGGSTDTQYF